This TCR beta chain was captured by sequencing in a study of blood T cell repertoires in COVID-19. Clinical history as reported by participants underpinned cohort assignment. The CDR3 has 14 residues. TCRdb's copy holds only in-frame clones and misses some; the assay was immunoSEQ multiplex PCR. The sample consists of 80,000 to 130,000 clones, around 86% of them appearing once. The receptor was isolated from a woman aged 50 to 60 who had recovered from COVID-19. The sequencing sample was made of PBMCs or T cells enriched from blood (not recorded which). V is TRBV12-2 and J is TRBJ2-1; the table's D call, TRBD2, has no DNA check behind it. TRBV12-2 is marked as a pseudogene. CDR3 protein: CASRHPTEYNEQFF. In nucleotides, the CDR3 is TGTGCAAGTCGCCATCCGACTGAATACAATGAGCAGTTCTTC.